Listed below are T cell receptor beta chains from one sample, sequenced in a study of blood T cell repertoires in COVID-19. Sequencing was performed with immunoSEQ multiplex PCR; in TCRdb, only in-frame clones are kept and a portion is missing. The sample includes approximately 160,000 clones, about 83% of them seen just once. Sequencing was carried out using peripheral blood. The receptors were gathered from a man in his forties who had recovered from COVID-19. Both conserved end residues are part of each CDR3. D genes are given only for firm matches. Size values are once, few and many counts, or a class for expanded clones, and some rows have none.

J	D	size	V	CDR3	DNA
TRBJ2-2	TRBD1	NA	TRBV7-9	CASSLDAGGNTGELFF	TGTGCCAGCAGCTTAGACGCAGGGGGGAACACCGGGGAGCTGTTTTTT
TRBJ2-2	NA	few	TRBV28	CASAGRNTGELFF	TGTGCCAGCGCGGGACGGAACACCGGGGAGCTGTTTTTT
TRBJ2-1	TRBD2	NA	TRBV27	CASSPPPAGVTYNEQFF	TGTGCCAGCAGTCCCCCCCCAGCGGGAGTCACCTACAATGAGCAGTTCTTC
TRBJ2-7	TRBD1	NA	TRBV19	CASSIEAGGLYEQYF	TGTGCCAGTAGTATTGAGGCAGGGGGCCTGTACGAGCAGTACTTC
TRBJ1-1	NA	few	TRBV12-3/TRBV12-4	CASRGTVNTEAFF	TGTGCCAGCAGGGGTACAGTGAACACTGAAGCTTTCTTT
TRBJ2-1	TRBD2	NA	TRBV11-3	CASSRPTSGGMSYNEQFF	TGTGCCAGCAGCCGGCCGACTAGCGGGGGGATGTCCTACAATGAGCAGTTCTTC
TRBJ1-5	TRBD1	NA	TRBV19	CASSTTGRAQPQHF	TGTGCCAGTAGTACGACAGGGCGTGCGCAGCCCCAGCATTTT
TRBJ1-2	NA	NA	TRBV6-5	CASREEGYTF	TGTGCCAGCAGGGAGGAGGGCTACACCTTC
TRBJ1-6	TRBD1	NA	TRBV7-2	CASSLEGQLNSPLHF	TGTGCCAGCAGCTTAGAGGGACAGTTGAATTCACCCCTCCACTTT
TRBJ2-7	NA	NA	TRBV27	CASRGPAYEQYF	TGTGCCAGCAGGGGGCCAGCATACGAGCAGTACTTC
TRBJ2-2	NA	once	TRBV24-1	CATSGGRTLNTGELFF	TGTGCCACCAGTGGAGGACGGACTCTAAACACCGGGGAGCTGTTTTTT
TRBJ2-6	NA	NA	TRBV10-3	CAISGTGGEANVLTF	TGTGCCATCAGTGGGACCGGAGGTGAGGCCAACGTCCTGACTTTC
TRBJ2-6	NA	NA	TRBV5-4	CASSWGVSGANVLTF	TGTGCCAGCAGCTGGGGGGTATCTGGGGCCAACGTCCTGACTTTC
TRBJ2-1	TRBD1	NA	TRBV9	CASSVIQGAPQTEQFF	TGTGCCAGCAGCGTAATTCAGGGGGCGCCTCAGACTGAGCAGTTCTTC
TRBJ2-4	TRBD1	NA	TRBV24-1	CATSDHPTGGKNIQYF	TGTGCCACCAGTGATCACCCGACAGGGGGCAAAAACATTCAGTACTTC
TRBJ1-6	TRBD1	few	TRBV4-3	CASSQAHGTVENSPLHF	TGCGCCAGCAGCCAAGCTCACGGGACAGTGGAGAATTCACCCCTCCACTTT
TRBJ2-7	TRBD2	NA	TRBV6-6	CASSPQLAGGGFEQYF	TGTGCCAGCAGCCCCCAACTAGCGGGGGGTGGTTTCGAGCAGTACTTC
TRBJ2-5	NA	NA	TRBV29-1	CSVEWEREWARPQYF	TGCAGCGTTGAATGGGAACGGGAGTGGGCCCGGCCCCAGTACTTC
TRBJ2-7	TRBD2	NA	TRBV9	CASSVAPTSGSYEQYF	TGTGCCAGCAGCGTAGCCCCGACTAGCGGGAGCTACGAGCAGTACTTC
TRBJ1-1	NA	NA	TRBV18	CASSLYRENTEAFF	TGTGCCAGCTCACTATACAGGGAGAACACTGAAGCTTTCTTT
TRBJ2-7	NA	once	TRBV28	CASRSGQTGSYEQYF	TGTGCCAGCAGATCAGGACAAACAGGCTCCTACGAGCAGTACTTC
TRBJ1-5	NA	NA	TRBV5-1	CASSLTGDSNQPQHF	TGCGCCAGCAGCTTGACAGGTGATAGCAATCAGCCCCAGCATTTT
TRBJ2-3	TRBD2	NA	TRBV11-2	CASSARTSGGGKDTQYF	TGTGCCAGCAGCGCCCGGACTAGCGGGGGGGGCAAGGATACGCAGTATTTT
TRBJ1-2	TRBD1	many	TRBV4-3	CASSQVEGQSYGYTF	TGCGCCAGCAGCCAAGTAGAGGGACAGAGCTATGGCTACACCTTC
TRBJ2-5	TRBD2	once	TRBV25-1	CASSEGAGGREETQYF	TGTGCCAGCAGTGAAGGAGCGGGAGGCCGTGAAGAGACCCAGTACTTC
TRBJ1-2	NA	few	TRBV7-2	CASSSSGANYGYTF	TGTGCCAGCAGCTCTAGTGGAGCTAACTATGGCTACACCTTC
TRBJ2-7	NA	NA	TRBV11-3	CASSPEGGYEQYF	TGTGCCAGCAGCCCCGAAGGGGGCTACGAGCAGTACTTC
TRBJ2-5	TRBD1	NA	TRBV19	CASSDRGFLAQETQYF	TGTGCCAGTAGTGACAGGGGATTTTTAGCGCAAGAGACCCAGTACTTC
TRBJ2-7	NA	once	TRBV12-5	CASGFRNYEQYF	TGTGCTAGTGGTTTCCGTAACTACGAGCAGTACTTC
TRBJ2-2	TRBD2	NA	TRBV6-5	CASRIAGNTGELFF	TGTGCCAGCAGAATAGCGGGGAACACCGGGGAGCTGTTTTTT
TRBJ2-6	TRBD1	NA	TRBV7-9	CASSADRGFLTF	TGTGCCAGCAGCGCGGACAGGGGTTTTCTGACTTTC
TRBJ1-2	NA	NA	TRBV5-1	CASSLRGSGVANYGYTF	TGCGCCAGCAGCTTGAGGGGAAGTGGCGTAGCTAACTATGGCTACACCTTC
TRBJ2-3	NA	NA	TRBV19	CASSPKGVYTDTQYF	TGTGCCAGTAGTCCGAAGGGAGTTTACACAGATACGCAGTATTTT
TRBJ2-2	TRBD1	NA	TRBV25-1	CASRGDRVAGELFF	TGTGCCAGCCGTGGGGACAGGGTTGCCGGGGAGCTGTTTTTT
TRBJ1-5	NA	NA	TRBV29-1	CSVVLKQPWSNQPQHF	TGCAGCGTTGTTTTAAAACAGCCCTGGAGCAATCAGCCCCAGCATTTT
TRBJ2-7	NA	few	TRBV7-2	CASSLGTVSGSYEQYF	TGTGCCAGCAGCTTAGGCACGGTTTCCGGCTCCTACGAGCAGTACTTC